This T cell receptor (beta chain) emerged from a study of neurological immune-mediated disorders. TCRdb re-derived calls from the 5' RACE reads in MiXCR, one entry per CDR3 protein. The table shows about 82,000 distinct CDR3 sequences, with 2% to 3% occurring only once. The CDR3 sequence is 13 residues long. Trimming removed 6 bases from V and 1 base from J, with 10 bases in between. Germline V gene lookup returns CDR1 KGHSH and CDR2 LQKENI. Many counts were recorded for this clonotype. V is TRBV18 and J is TRBJ2-7; D is unclear. The sequencing sample was made of PBMCs. This clonotype originated in a woman in her thirties with multiple sclerosis. The CDR3 DNA is TGTGCCAGCTCGCCCGAGGCTTCCTACGAGCAGTACTTC. Residues: CASSPEASYEQYF.